Below, 29 T cell receptor beta chains from the same sample are listed, as sequenced in a study of T cells in Graves' hyperthyroidism and ophthalmopathy. Amplified TCR beta CDR3 regions came from RNA transcripts. When the TCR CDR3 underwent first-round RT-PCR, the HTBI primer set was used. TCRdb redid the calling of the multiplex PCR reads with MiXCR, one entry per CDR3 protein. Here the sample spans more than 450,000 distinct CDR3 sequences, 14% being singletons. The source material was blood. Source of these receptors: a woman in her thirties or forties with Graves' hyperthyroidism.

This clonotype was found a few times. This may be a read error, as it is one base from a much larger clone. This chain links TRBV24-1 with TRBJ1-5; D might be TRBD1 (6 bases). Germline V gives CDR1 KGHDR, CDR2 SFDVKD. This CDR3 is built from 17 residues. The CDR3 DNA reads as TGTGCCGCCAGTGACTCCTCACAGGGTGATGGCAATCAGCCCCAGCATTTT. Protein product: CAASDSSQGDGNQPQHF.

This clonotype has a count of ten or more. J is TRBJ2-3 and V is TRBV2; 7 nucleotides line up with TRBD1. The CDR3 loop spans 15 amino acids. V lost 5 bases, J lost 0 bases, and 5 bases stayed unmatched. CDR1 SNHLY and CDR2 FYNNEI come from the germline V gene. The CDR3 DNA reads as TGTGCCAGCAGTCCCGGGACAGCCAGCACAGATACGCAGTATTTT. This gives the protein CASSPGTASTDTQYF.

Many counts were recorded for this clonotype. As DNA, the CDR3 is TGTGCCAGCAGCTTAGGTCTCCGCGGGAACTACAATGAGCAGTTCTTC. Its translation: CASSLGLRGNYNEQFF. The chain carries TRBV11-2 and TRBJ2-1, with a weak D call TRBD2 (6 bases). The CDR3 is 16 residues long. CDR1 is SGHAT, CDR2 FQNNGV, per germline. V was shortened by 1 base and J by 3 bases, with 13 bases between the two germline ends. The full variable domain, completed using reference TRBV11-2 and TRBJ2-1, is EAGVAQSPRYKIIEKRQSVAFWCNPISGHATLYWYQQILGQGPKLLIQFQNNGVVDDSQLPKDRFSAERLKGVDSTLKIQPAKLEDSAVYLCASSLGLRGNYNEQFFGPGTRLTVL.

The V gene is TRBV6-4, the J gene TRBJ2-3; D perhaps matches TRBD2 (5 bases). V gave up 3 bases and J gave up 1 base, with 14 bases separating them. The CDR3 has 16 residues. Germline CDR1 reads MRHNA; CDR2 reads SNTAGT. The CDR3 here is CASSDSVGAGTDTQYF. Here the CDR3 DNA reads TGTGCCAGCAGTGATTCGGTAGGAGCGGGCACAGATACGCAGTATTTT.

This clonotype appeared many times. V is TRBV12-3 or TRBV12-4 and J is TRBJ2-5; the match to TRBD1 covers 12 bases. Trimming removed 4 bases from V and 2 bases from J; junction bases left unmatched: 5. The CDR3 is 16 amino acids. The CDR3 DNA follows: TGTGCCAGCAGTTCTGGGGACAGGGGGCAGCAAGAGACCCAGTACTTC. Translating it yields CASSSGDRGQQETQYF.

V is TRBV24-1 and J is TRBJ2-5; perhaps D is TRBD1 or TRBD2 (6 bases each). The CDR3 is made up of 17 amino acids. Germline V gene data show CDR1 as KGHDR and CDR2 as SFDVKD. The V end was cut by 4 bases, the J end by 3 bases, with 20 bases between. As DNA, the CDR3 is TGTGCCACCAGTGACCCCCCACGAGGGGGACTCGAAGAGACCCAGTACTTC. Translated: CATSDPPRGGLEETQYF.

There are a few counts of this clonotype. The rearrangement links TRBV6-5 to TRBJ2-7; tentative D call: TRBD2 (5 bases). V lost 0 bases to trimming and J lost 3 bases, with 12 bases between them. CDR1 and CDR2 from the germline V gene are MNHEY and SVGAGI. The CDR3 spans 15 residues. The chain's CDR3 is CASSYSAGPSYEQYF. The CDR3 bases are TGTGCCAGCAGTTACTCTGCGGGCCCCAGCTACGAGCAGTACTTC.

This clonotype came up many times. This chain links TRBV5-1 with TRBJ2-1; 11 bases fit TRBD2. Germline CDR1 SGHRS, CDR2 YFSETQ. V was pared by 4 bases and J by 7 bases, with 10 bases of the junction left unmatched. The length of the CDR3 is 16 residues. Written as DNA, the CDR3 is TGCGCCAGCAGCCCCGGGACTAGCGGAGGCTTGAATGAGCAGTTCTTC. Translated, it gives CASSPGTSGGLNEQFF.

The CDR3 sequence is CASSSMTGANTEAFF. The CDR3 nucleotides read TGTGCCAGCAGCTCCATGACAGGGGCGAACACTGAAGCTTTCTTT. The rearrangement uses TRBV5-4 and TRBJ1-1, with 8 nucleotides matching TRBD1. Trimming at V came to 3 bases and at J to 1 base, leaving 5 bases not matched to a gene. Germline V gene data show CDR1 as SGHNT and CDR2 as YYREEE (reference sequence). The CDR3 contains 15 residues.

This clonotype was recorded at least ten times. The genes are TRBV28 and TRBJ2-7; tentatively, D is TRBD1 (5 bases). The germline V and J ends were trimmed by 1 base and 2 bases, with 9 bases remaining between them. This CDR3 contains 14 residues. CDR1 and CDR2 from the germline V gene are MDHEN and SYDVKM. The CDR3: CASSLSQVAYEQYF. In nucleotides, the CDR3 is TGTGCCAGCAGTTTATCACAGGTTGCCTACGAGCAGTACTTC.

This clonotype was detected ten times or more. The J gene is TRBJ1-6, the V gene TRBV7-2; weak D call: TRBD1 (5 bases). The CDR3 spans 14 residues. V gave up 5 bases and J gave up 7 bases, with 12 bases separating them. Germline CDR1 SGHTA, CDR2 FQGNSA. The CDR3 is CASSALGVNSPLHF. The CDR3 nucleotides read TGTGCCAGCAGCGCCCTAGGGGTGAATTCACCCCTCCACTTT.

This clonotype was counted many times. The rearrangement links TRBV12-3 or TRBV12-4 to TRBJ1-2; D unclear. This CDR3 is built from 12 residues. V was clipped by 7 bases and J by 5 bases, with 11 bases between them. CDR3 in amino acids: CASTLTPYGYTF. The CDR3 DNA reads TGTGCCAGCACCTTGACTCCTTATGGCTACACCTTC.

This clonotype was picked up a small number of times. V and J are TRBV28 and TRBJ1-5; D not certain. Trimming shortened V by 4 bases and J by 4 bases, and 5 bases separated the two germline ends. The CDR3 has 12 amino acids. Germline V gene data show CDR1 as MDHEN and CDR2 as SYDVKM. Here the CDR3 DNA reads TGTGCCAGCAGTTCCCAAAATCAGCCCCAGCATTTT. This encodes CASSSQNQPQHF.

This clonotype was found many times. The V and J genes are TRBV30 and TRBJ1-2; 7 nucleotides agree with TRBD1. The length of the CDR3 is 13 residues. Per germline, CDR1 GTSNPN and CDR2 SVGIG (reference sequence). With V trimmed by 3 bases and J by 2 bases, 3 bases remained unmatched. CDR3 amino acids: CAWRLQGNYGYTF. The CDR3 DNA sequence: TGTGCCTGGAGATTACAGGGGAACTATGGCTACACCTTC. The full variable domain, rest sourced from reference TRBV30 and TRBJ1-2, is SQTIHQWPATLVQPVGSPLSLECTVEGTSNPNLYWYRQAAGRGLQLLFYSVGIGQISSEVPQNLSASRPQDRQFILSSKKLLLSDSGFYLCAWRLQGNYGYTFGSGTRLTVV.

The sample holds many counts of this clonotype. The gene calls are TRBV7-8 and TRBJ2-1; possible D gene TRBD1, 5 bases. The CDR3 length is 15 residues. CDR1 is SGHVS, CDR2 FQNEAQ, per germline. Trimming stripped 4 bases from V and 2 bases from J, with 12 bases between. CDR3 residues: CASSSGTTAYNEQFF. The DNA of the CDR3 is TGTGCCAGCAGCTCTGGTACGACAGCCTACAATGAGCAGTTCTTC.

The chain is built from TRBV24-1 and TRBJ2-7, with 9 bases that match TRBD1. J lost 6 bases, V lost 4 bases, and 9 bases had no gene match. CDR3 length equals 15 residues. Germline loops: CDR1 KGHDR, CDR2 SFDVKD. CDR3 bases: TGTGCCACCAGTGACGGAACAGGGGGCTTTGTCGAGCAGTACTTC. Translation gives CATSDGTGGFVEQYF.

This clonotype was picked up one time. This chain links TRBV20-1 with TRBJ2-5; 7 bases are shared with TRBD2. With 5 bases clipped from V and 5 bases from J, the junction kept 8 bases outside the gene matches. The germline gives CDR1 DFQATT, CDR2 SNEGSKA (reference sequence). The CDR3 is 13 residues long. CDR3 bases: TGCAGTGCTCGGACTAGTGGTGAGGAGACCCAGTACTTC. Its translation is CSARTSGEETQYF.

V usage is TRBV5-1 and J usage is TRBJ2-7, with TRBD1 identical over 8 bases. The CDR3 runs to 14 residues. With 1 base clipped from V and 4 bases from J, the junction kept 4 bases outside the gene matches. The germline V gene encodes CDR1 SGHRS and CDR2 YFSETQ. The CDR3 is CASSLNDRGYEQYF. The DNA for the CDR3 is TGCGCCAGCAGCTTGAACGACAGGGGTTACGAGCAGTACTTC. The full variable domain, in which reference TRBV5-1 and TRBJ2-7 provide the parts outside the CDR3, is KAGVTQTPRYLIKTRGQQVTLSCSPISGHRSVSWYQQTPGQGLQFLFEYFSETQRNKGNFPGRFSGRQFSNSRSEMNVSTLELGDSALYLCASSLNDRGYEQYFGPGTRLTVT.

A note on this clonotype: With a much larger clone just one base away, this may be a read error. The chain has TRBV6-1 and TRBJ1-1, with D tentatively TRBD1 (5 bases). Germline values: CDR1 MNHNS, CDR2 SASEGT. V was trimmed by 3 bases and J by 8 bases, leaving 13 bases between them. The CDR3 spans 13 residues. The CDR3 reads CASSESFGQEAFF. For the CDR3, the DNA is TGTGCCAGCAGTGAGTCGTTTGGACAAGAAGCTTTCTTT.

This clonotype was picked up many times. CDR3 protein: CASSLGQGPMNTEAFF. The CDR3 region has the DNA TGCGCCAGCAGCCTAGGACAGGGGCCCATGAACACTGAAGCTTTCTTT. The V gene is TRBV5-1, the J gene TRBJ1-1; 9 positions match TRBD1. Germline V CDR1 and CDR2: SGHRS, YFSETQ. V was clipped by 4 bases and J by 0 bases; unmatched bases: 7. The CDR3 covers 16 residues. Looking up the rest from reference TRBV5-1 and TRBJ1-1 gives the full variable domain: KAGVTQTPRYLIKTRGQQVTLSCSPISGHRSVSWYQQTPGQGLQFLFEYFSETQRNKGNFPGRFSGRQFSNSRSEMNVSTLELGDSALYLCASSLGQGPMNTEAFFGQGTRLTVV.

In this sample, this clonotype turned up many times. The genes are TRBV27 and TRBJ1-2; D call uncertain. Trimming took 6 bases from V and 5 from J, leaving 13 bases between them. The CDR3 is made up of 13 amino acids. The V gene's germline CDR1 is MNHEY and CDR2 SMNVEV (reference sequence). DNA for the CDR3: TGTGCCAGCAGCCCTGGGCTAGGGTATGGCTACACCTTC. Translating gives CASSPGLGYGYTF.

In its sample, this clonotype was seen many times. The rearrangement uses TRBV6-1 and TRBJ2-3; D is perhaps TRBD1 or TRBD2 (7 bases each). Per the germline V gene, CDR1 is MNHNS and CDR2 is SASEGT. This CDR3 has 16 residues. V shed 5 bases and J shed 2 bases, with 17 bases lying between them. The CDR3 region has the DNA TGTGCCAGCAGTCTGTATTGGGAGGGGGCCACAGATACGCAGTATTTT. It encodes CASSLYWEGATDTQYF.

This clonotype was detected only a few times. The CDR3 DNA sequence: TGTGCCAGCAGCGACCTCAGGGGGGGGCCTAACTATGGCTACACCTTC. It yields the protein CASSDLRGGPNYGYTF. The J gene is TRBJ1-2, the V gene TRBV6-1, with 7 bases aligning to TRBD1. There are 16 residues in the CDR3. Germline CDR1 and CDR2: MNHNS and SASEGT. V was pared by 6 bases and J by 0 bases, with 10 bases of the junction left unmatched.

V usage is TRBV4-2 and J usage is TRBJ1-4; D not certain. The CDR3 loop spans 12 amino acids. Trimming removed 4 bases at V and 8 bases at J, with 8 bases between. The germline CDR1 and CDR2 sequences are LGHNA and YNFKEQ. The CDR3 sequence is CASSPWGEKLFF. The CDR3, as DNA: TGTGCCAGCAGCCCCTGGGGAGAAAAACTGTTTTTT.

This clonotype came up a few times. The CDR3 loop is CASSLQETYGYTF. CDR3 bases: TGTGCCAGCAGCTTACAGGAGACTTATGGCTACACCTTC. The chain has TRBV7-9 and TRBJ1-2; D remains unclear. V was clipped by 2 bases and J by 5 bases, with 9 bases between them. Looked up from germline, CDR1 is SEHNR and CDR2 is FQNEAQ (reference sequence). The CDR3 loop spans 13 amino acids. Together with reference TRBV7-9 and TRBJ1-2, the CDR3 gives the full variable domain: DTGVSQNPRHKITKRGQNVTFRCDPISEHNRLYWYRQTLGQGPEFLTYFQNEAQLEKSRLLSDRFSAERPKGSFSTLEIQRTEQGDSAMYLCASSLQETYGYTFGSGTRLTVV.

The V and J genes are TRBV27 and TRBJ1-2; TRBD1 might be the D (6 bases). Germline V lookup: CDR1 MNHEY, CDR2 SMNVEV (reference sequence). The CDR3 runs 14 residues. Trimming pared 2 bases from V and 4 bases from J, leaving 11 bases between. CDR3 amino acids: CASSLPQGFYGYTF. CDR3 nucleotides: TGTGCCAGCAGTTTACCTCAGGGGTTCTATGGCTACACCTTC.

This clonotype came up a few times. CDR3 DNA sequence: TGCAGCGTTGGGCGGGAGGCTCCCTACAATGAGCAGTTCTTC. Translated: CSVGREAPYNEQFF. The gene calls are TRBV29-1 and TRBJ2-1; TRBD2 matches 8 bases. V dropped 4 bases and J dropped 2; count of bases not matched to a gene: 4. This CDR3 spans 14 amino acids. CDR1 is SQVTM, CDR2 ANQGSEA, per germline.

This clonotype was recorded at least ten times. The rearrangement links TRBV28 to TRBJ2-7, with 9 bases aligning to TRBD2. CDR1 and CDR2 from the germline V gene are MDHEN and SYDVKM. Trimming cost V 6 bases and J 2 bases; bases outside gene matches: 14. The CDR3 runs to 17 residues. CDR3 bases: TGTGCCAGCAGGACATGGCGGGCTAGCGGGAACACCTACGAGCAGTACTTC. Residues: CASRTWRASGNTYEQYF.

This clonotype was recorded many times. The chain couples TRBV28 to TRBJ2-7; a possible D gene is TRBD1 (5 bases). Germline V lookup: CDR1 MDHEN, CDR2 SYDVKM. V gave up 7 bases and J gave up 3 bases, with 13 bases separating them. CDR3 size: 13 residues. The CDR3 reads CASIGATIYEQYF. As DNA, the CDR3 is TGTGCCAGCATAGGGGCGACAATCTACGAGCAGTACTTC.